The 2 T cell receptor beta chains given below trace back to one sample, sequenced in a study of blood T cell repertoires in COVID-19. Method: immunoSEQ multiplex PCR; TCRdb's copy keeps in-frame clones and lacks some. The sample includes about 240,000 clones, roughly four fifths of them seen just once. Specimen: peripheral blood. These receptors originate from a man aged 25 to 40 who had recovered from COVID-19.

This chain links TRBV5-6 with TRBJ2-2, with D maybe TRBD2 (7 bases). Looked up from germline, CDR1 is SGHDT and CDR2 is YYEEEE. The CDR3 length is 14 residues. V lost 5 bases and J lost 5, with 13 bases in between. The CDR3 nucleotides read TGTGCCAGCAGGTTACAGGGAGGGACCGGGGAGCTGTTTTTT. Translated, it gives CASRLQGGTGELFF.

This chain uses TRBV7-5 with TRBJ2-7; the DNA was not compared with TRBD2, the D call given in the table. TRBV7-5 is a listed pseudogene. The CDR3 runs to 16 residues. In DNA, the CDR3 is TGTGTCAGAAGCTTAGACTCCCGAGTCGGCTCCTACGAGCAGTACTTC. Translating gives CVRSLDSRVGSYEQYF.